The next 14 T cell receptor beta chains were all read from a single sample in a study of OX40 agonist ivuxolimab in advanced cancers. Repertoires were generated with immunoSEQ multiplex PCR, while TCRdb's copy carries only in-frame clones and drops some. In the table there are around 76,000 clones, 90% to 95% of which are singletons. The specimen was CD4+ or CD8+ T cells sorted from blood, collected in a trial of the OX40 agonist ivuxolimab. Every receptor here comes from an adult with an advanced solid tumor such as melanoma, head and neck, liver or kidney cancer.

This chain connects TRBV11-2 to TRBJ2-1; TRBD2 matches at 12 bases. V was pared by 6 bases and J by 4 bases, with 10 bases of the junction left unmatched. The germline V gene has CDR1 SGHAT and CDR2 FQNNGV. This CDR3 is 17 amino acids long. The CDR3 DNA sequence: TGTGCCAGCAGATCTATTCGACTAGCGGGAGTGTACAATGAGCAGTTCTTC. Translation: CASRSIRLAGVYNEQFF.

CDR3 bases: TGTGCCAGCAGTTTAGGGGGTATGGGGCCCCAGCATTTT. Translated, it gives CASSLGGMGPQHF. This rearrangement joins TRBV27 to TRBJ1-5; D possibly corresponds to TRBD1 (5 bases). Germline V gene sequence: CDR1 MNHEY, CDR2 SMNVEV (reference sequence). The CDR3 spans 13 residues. Trimming took 2 bases from V and 9 from J, leaving 11 bases between them.

This clone was recorded only once. The rearrangement joins TRBV10-2 to TRBJ2-7, with D possibly matching TRBD2 (6 bases). The CDR3 is made up of 15 amino acids. Between the trimmed V and J ends, which lost 4 bases and 1 base, there was a span of 14 bases. The germline V gene has CDR1 WSHSY and CDR2 SAAADI. CDR3 amino acids: CASSATRDFSYEQYF. DNA of the CDR3: TGCGCCAGCAGTGCTACTCGGGACTTTTCCTACGAGCAGTACTTC.

The chain has TRBV9 and TRBJ2-3; 9 bases agree with TRBD2. Per the germline V gene, CDR1 is SGDLS and CDR2 is YYNGEE. The CDR3 is made up of 18 amino acids. V lost 0 bases and J lost 5; bases outside the gene matches: 13. As DNA, the CDR3 is TGTGCCAGCAGCGTAGGGACTAGCGCCCGCCCCGGAGGAGATACGCAGTATTTT. This codes for CASSVGTSARPGGDTQYF.

CDR3 nucleotides: TGTGCCAGCAGATTCCTGGAACGGGGAAAAGAGACCCAGTACTTC. Translated: CASRFLERGKETQYF. The chain carries TRBV27 and TRBJ2-5; D is possibly TRBD2 (5 bases). V lost 6 bases and J 3 bases, leaving 17 bases between the germline ends. Germline V CDR1 and CDR2: MNHEY, SMNVEV (reference sequence). This CDR3 is built from 15 residues.

The V gene is TRBV7-2, the J gene TRBJ2-7; D is possibly TRBD1 (5 bases). V was clipped by 2 bases and J by 7 bases, with 15 bases between them. The CDR3 covers 14 residues. Germline CDR1 and CDR2: SGHTA and FQGNSA. The CDR3 DNA reads as TGTGCCAGCAGCTTAACAGGAGAGGTACGGGAGCAGTACTTC. This codes for CASSLTGEVREQYF.

The chain joins TRBV28 to TRBJ1-5, with D uncertain. The CDR3 has 14 residues. Trimming took 2 bases from V and 3 from J, leaving 8 bases between them. Germline CDR1 and CDR2: MDHEN and SYDVKM. This CDR3 reads CASSLDGVNQPQHF. The DNA of the CDR3 is TGTGCCAGCAGTTTAGACGGGGTCAATCAGCCCCAGCATTTT.

The rearrangement joins TRBV4-2 to TRBJ2-2; D uncertain. CDR3 size: 14 residues. CDR1 LGHNA and CDR2 YNFKEQ come from the germline V gene. Trimming removed 0 bases at V and 3 bases at J, with 5 bases between. CDR3: CASSQDKDTGELFF. The CDR3 DNA follows: TGTGCCAGCAGCCAAGATAAGGACACCGGGGAGCTGTTTTTT.

The chain is built from TRBV7-9 and TRBJ2-5; possibly TRBD2 for D (6 bases). The DNA end favors TRBJ2-7, so the J call may be wrong. Germline-derived CDR1 and CDR2 are SEHNR and FQNEAQ (reference sequence). This CDR3 is built from 16 residues. CDR3 sequence reads: CASSLTTGLFTYEQYF. The CDR3 DNA reads as TGTGCCAGCAGCTTGACTACGGGACTTTTCACCTACGAGCAGTACTTC.

As concerns this clone: This same CDR3 is encoded by further DNA sequences in the sample. J is TRBJ2-7 and V is TRBV4-1; perhaps TRBD1 as D (6 bases). This CDR3 contains 14 residues. The germline V and J ends were trimmed by 4 bases and 6 bases, with 16 bases remaining between them. Germline-derived CDR1 and CDR2 are MGHRA and YSYEKL. Here the CDR3 DNA reads TGCGCCAGCAGCCCCATTGAACAGGGTTCCGAGCAGTACTTC. Translated, it gives CASSPIEQGSEQYF.

The chain recombines TRBV7-8 with TRBJ2-7; 9 positions match TRBD1. Germline V gene data show CDR1 as SGHVS and CDR2 as FQNEAQ. There are 11 residues in the CDR3. V dropped 5 bases and J dropped 13; count of bases not matched to a gene: 6. In DNA, the CDR3 is TGTGCCAGCAGCACTAGACAGGGGGTTTACTTC. This codes for CASSTRQGVYF.

The V call is TRBV6-5, the J call TRBJ1-1, with D possibly matching TRBD1 (5 bases). The CDR3 sequence is 13 residues long. Germline-derived CDR1 and CDR2 are MNHEY and SVGAGI. V gave up 6 bases and J gave up 3 bases, with 11 bases separating them. This CDR3 reads CASSPGRHTEAFF. Written as DNA, the CDR3 is TGTGCCAGCAGCCCGGGACGGCACACTGAAGCTTTCTTT.

This clone was picked up one time. In nucleotides, the CDR3 is TGTGCCAGCCGCAACTGGGGGAGTTCCCCCAACACTGAAGCTTTCTTT. The encoded protein is CASRNWGSSPNTEAFF. This sequence joins TRBV5-4 and TRBJ1-1; TRBD1 is a possible D gene (5 bases). Trimming removed 7 bases from V and 2 bases from J, with 21 bases in between. This CDR3 comprises 16 residues. Germline values: CDR1 SGHNT, CDR2 YYREEE (reference sequence).

The gene calls are TRBV10-1 and TRBJ2-7; unclear D gene. Germline CDR1 and CDR2: WNHNN and SYGVQD (reference sequence). The CDR3 has 11 amino acids. Trimming removed 3 bases at V and 6 bases at J, with 6 bases between. CDR3 region: CASSDGSEQYF. The CDR3 coding sequence is TGCGCCAGCAGTGATGGCAGCGAGCAGTACTTC.